This TCR beta chain was recorded in a study of CD8 T cells in Susac syndrome. Study results and limitations: That the number of individuals in its TCR sequencing and HLA analysis was relatively small was acknowledged by the study.

A quantity of 0.5 to 1 ug RNA underwent reverse transcription using random hexamers. Multiplex PCR with immunoSEQ amplified the TCR beta CDR3 across 54 Vbeta and 13 Jbeta. One entry per CDR3 protein, called by TCRdb with MiXCR from the immunoSEQ multiplex PCR reads. The sample has about 400,000 distinct CDR3 sequences, 75% to 90% seen once; the top ten hold approximately 0.12%. This CDR3 has 16 residues. Germline CDR1 and CDR2: MDHEN and SYDVKM. Trimming shortened V by 7 bases and J by 15 bases, and 28 bases separated the two germline ends. The multiple sclerosis control group consisted of treatment-naive patients whose relapsing-remitting disease, which was either stable or active, fulfilled revised McDonald criteria. The authors negatively isolated CD8+ and CD4+ T cells and FACS-enriched TEMRA cells. To note about this clonotype: Its antigen remains unknown.

This receptor was taken from a human donor with multiple sclerosis. The material sequenced was CD8+ T cells from PBMCs. The chain has TRBV28 and TRBJ1-6; D not resolved. Here the CDR3 reads CASNPRKWGTPRSLHF. CDR3 sequence (DNA): TGTGCCAGCAACCCTCGGAAATGGGGTACTCCTAGGAGCCTCCACTTT.